Listed here are 31 T cell receptor beta chains from one sample, sequenced in a study of T cell clonality in common variable immunodeficiency. Points from the study as a whole: Fewer deletions and N-nucleotide insertions were reportedly seen in common variable immunodeficiency TCR beta sequences.

The assay was immunoSEQ multiplex PCR, and TCRdb's table has in-frame clones only and misses some. In total the sample includes about 42,000 clones, none of them seen once. Antigens for these TCRs are unknown. Sequencing was performed on peripheral blood mononuclear cells. These receptors came from a human donor with common variable immunodeficiency.

This clone came up many times. The DNA ends 3 residues before the CDR3 does, and the rest of the CDR3 is filled in from the germline J gene. The V call is TRBV5-5, the J call TRBJ1-5; perhaps TRBD1 as D (5 bases). Germline-derived CDR1 and CDR2 are SGHKS and YYEKEE (reference sequence). The CDR3 has 13 residues. The V end was cut by 0 bases, the J end by 7 bases, with 8 bases between. CDR3 region: CASSLDPGQPQHF. CDR3 DNA, as far as it was read: TGTGCCAGCAGCTTGGACCCAGGGCAGCCC. Based on the CDR3 plus reference TRBV5-5 and TRBJ1-5, the full variable domain is DAGVTQSPTHLIKTRGQQVTLRCSPISGHKSVSWYQQVLGQGPQFIFQYYEKEERGRGNFPDRFSARQFPNYSSELNVNALLLGDSALYLCASSLDPGQPQHFGDGTRLSIL.

Many counts were recorded for this clone. The read ends 3 residues early relative to the CDR3; the germline J gene fills the gap. The gene calls are TRBV7-2 and TRBJ2-7; D unresolved. Trimming removed 2 bases from V and 2 bases from J, with 7 bases in between. Per germline, CDR1 SGHTA and CDR2 FQGNSA. The CDR3 sequence is 13 residues long. CDR3 protein: CASSLSTTYEQYF. The CDR3 DNA, read in part, is TGTGCCAGCAGCTTATCTACGACCTACGAG.

This clone was recorded many times. The read terminates 3 residues before the CDR3 end, so the remaining end is supplied by the germline J gene. The rearrangement uses TRBV29-1 and TRBJ1-1; no clear D gene. Per the germline V gene, CDR1 is SQVTM and CDR2 is ANQGSEA. V lost 6 bases to trimming and J lost 0 bases, with 8 bases between them. The length of the CDR3 is 12 residues. CDR3: CSVRFMNTEAFF. CDR3 DNA (partial): TGCAGCGTGAGGTTCATGAACACTGAA.

This clone was recorded a few times. The read stops 3 residues short of the end of the CDR3; the missing end is completed from the germline J gene. The gene calls are TRBV7-6 and TRBJ2-3; D is possibly TRBD1 (5 bases). The V end lost 2 bases, the J end lost 4 bases, and 7 bases lay between the germline ends. The CDR3 is made up of 13 amino acids. Germline assignment: CDR1 SGHVS and CDR2 FNYEAQ. The CDR3 loop reads CASSLQGPDTQYF. The part of the CDR3 DNA that was read is TGTGCCAGCAGCTTACAGGGCCCAGATACG.

This clone was observed at least ten times. The read terminates 3 residues ahead of where the CDR3 ends, so the germline J gene completes it. The chain links TRBV19 to TRBJ2-1; 9 nucleotides agree with TRBD2. CDR3 length equals 14 residues. CDR1 is LNHDA, CDR2 SQIVND, per germline (reference sequence). The trim removed 6 bases at V and 4 bases at J, leaving 4 bases unmatched. The CDR3 loop reads CASSRGGGYNEQFF. Partial CDR3 DNA: TGTGCCAGTAGCCGCGGGGGGGGGTACAATGAG.

In its sample, this clone was seen many times. With the read ending 3 residues before the CDR3 end, the germline J gene is used to fill in that end. This chain uses TRBV2 with TRBJ2-3, with D possibly matching TRBD2 (6 bases). The length of the CDR3 is 14 residues. Per the germline V gene, CDR1 is SNHLY and CDR2 is FYNNEI. The V and J ends lost 7 bases and 1 base respectively, with 12 bases between them. CDR3 loop: CASMEPSGTDTQYF. The CDR3 bases that were read are TGTGCCAGCATGGAGCCTAGCGGCACAGATACG.

This clone was observed many times. The observed sequence ends 3 residues before the CDR3 terminus, with the missing tail filled in from the germline J gene. J is TRBJ1-5 and V is TRBV7-2; 8 nucleotides match TRBD1. The length of the CDR3 is 13 residues. Trimming at V came to 5 bases and at J to 7 bases, leaving 4 bases not matched to a gene. The germline gives CDR1 SGHTA, CDR2 FQGNSA. The DNA read from the CDR3 is TGTGCCAGCAGCCCAGGGGGCGGGCAGCCC. It codes for CASSPGGGQP. Given in full, the CDR3 is CASSPGGGQPQHF. The whole variable domain, remainder taken from reference TRBV7-2 and TRBJ1-5, is GAGVSQSPSNKVTEKGKDVELRCDPISGHTALYWYRQSLGQGLEFLIYFQGNSAPDKSGLPSDRFSAERTGGSVSTLTIQRTQQEDSAVYLCASSPGGGQPQHFGDGTRLSIL.

About this clone: The read terminates 3 residues ahead of where the CDR3 ends, so the germline J gene completes it. The chain uses TRBV18 and TRBJ2-3, with a weak D call TRBD2 (5 bases). Per the germline V gene, CDR1 is KGHSH and CDR2 is LQKENI. V was clipped by 2 bases and J by 2 bases, with 8 bases between them. The length of the CDR3 is 14 residues. The CDR3 region is CASSPERTTDTQYF. The sequenced CDR3 bases are TGTGCCAGCTCACCAGAGCGGACCACAGATACG.

As concerns this clone: The read stops 3 residues short of the end of the CDR3; the missing end is completed from the germline J gene. The V call is TRBV10-3, the J call TRBJ2-1; 11 bases are shared with TRBD2. The V segment lost 9 bases and the J segment 4 bases; nucleotides outside the gene matches: 11. This CDR3 contains 16 residues. Germline lookup yields CDR1 ENHRY and CDR2 SYGVKD. Partial CDR3 DNA: TGTGCCATATCAGAGGGACTAGCGGCCCTTTACAATGAG. Amino acids: CAISEGLAALYNE. The CDR3 reads in full as CAISEGLAALYNEQFF.

This clone came up many times. The read halts 3 residues ahead of the CDR3 end, with the missing end drawn from the germline J gene. J is TRBJ2-3 and V is TRBV6-2 or TRBV6-3, with 9 bases that match TRBD2. J gave up 2 bases and V 10 bases, and 7 bases lay outside the gene matches. Germline CDR1 is MNHEY and CDR2 is SVGEGT. The CDR3 sequence is 14 residues long. Partial CDR3 DNA: TGTGCCACAAGGCTAGCGGGGTTCACAGATACG. Protein: CATRLAGFTDT. The entire CDR3 protein is CATRLAGFTDTQYF.

To note about this clone: The sequence runs out 3 residues before the end of the CDR3; the remainder is reconstructed from the germline J gene. The rearrangement joins TRBV19 to TRBJ1-6; D ambiguous. Germline loops: CDR1 LNHDA, CDR2 SQIVND (reference sequence). Trimming shortened V by 3 bases and J by 10 bases, and 13 bases separated the two germline ends. The CDR3 loop spans 14 amino acids. CDR3 amino acids: CASSMEGKRSPLHF. CDR3 DNA, as far as it was read: TGTGCCAGTAGTATGGAGGGCAAGAGGTCACCC.

For this clone: The read terminates 3 residues ahead of where the CDR3 ends, so the germline J gene completes it. This sequence joins TRBV10-2 and TRBJ2-7; no clear D. CDR1 WSHSY and CDR2 SAAADI come from the germline V gene. The V end lost 3 bases, the J end lost 0 bases, and 9 bases lay between the germline ends. The CDR3 extends over 14 amino acids. The part of the CDR3 DNA that was read is TGCGCCAGCAGTGAAGTGACACGCTCCTACGAG. It is translated as CASSEVTRSYE. The whole CDR3 sequence reads CASSEVTRSYEQYF.

In this sample, this clone turned up a few times. The sequenced CDR3 bases are TGTGCCAGCAGGACCCGGGACAGGGGGTATGGCGGGGAG. It codes for CASRTRDRGYGGE. The full-length CDR3 reads as CASRTRDRGYGGELFF. The rearrangement joins TRBV6-2 or TRBV6-3 to TRBJ2-2; 11 bases map to TRBD1. The observed sequence ends 3 residues before the CDR3 terminus, with the missing tail filled in from the germline J gene. V was clipped by 6 bases and J by 7 bases; unmatched bases: 10. This CDR3 comprises 16 residues. Germline-derived CDR1 and CDR2 are MNHEY and SVGEGT.

This clone appeared a few times. The read comes to an end 3 residues before the CDR3 does, leaving the germline J gene to fill in the end. The chain uses TRBV19 and TRBJ1-3; 9 bases are a match to TRBD1. CDR1 is LNHDA, CDR2 SQIVND, per germline (reference sequence). This CDR3 contains 17 residues. V gave up 4 bases and J gave up 4 bases; unmatched junction bases: 11. The CDR3 reads CASSNNRDRVIGNTIYF. CDR3 DNA, as far as it was read: TGTGCCAGTAGTAACAATCGGGACAGGGTGATCGGAAACACC. Based on the CDR3 plus reference TRBV19 and TRBJ1-3, the full variable domain is DGGITQSPKYLFRKEGQNVTLSCEQNLNHDAMYWYRQDPGQGLRLIYYSQIVNDFQKGDIAEGYSVSREKKESFPLTVTSAQKNPTAFYLCASSNNRDRVIGNTIYFGEGSWLTVV.

For this clone: The read halts 3 residues ahead of the CDR3 end, with the missing end drawn from the germline J gene. The J gene is TRBJ1-6, the V gene TRBV30; possibly TRBD1 for D (6 bases). The V gene's germline CDR1 is GTSNPN and CDR2 SVGIG (reference sequence). The CDR3 has 14 amino acids. With 8 bases removed from V and 6 bases from J, the gap between germline ends came to 17 bases. The sequenced part of the CDR3 DNA is TGTGCCGGCCGGGCGGGGGGCGTTAATTCACCC. Translating it yields CAGRAGGVNSP. The full-length CDR3 reads as CAGRAGGVNSPLHF.

The sample holds many counts of this clone. Sequencing ends 3 residues short of the CDR3 end; the germline J gene provides the rest. The V and J genes are TRBV12-3 or TRBV12-4 and TRBJ2-3; the match to TRBD2 covers 8 bases. V lost 8 bases to trimming and J lost 7 bases; unmatched junction nucleotides: 11. This CDR3 region has 14 residues. This chain's CDR3 is CASAGGGSSYTQYF. The CDR3 DNA, read in part, is TGTGCCAGCGCGGGCGGGGGGTCTAGTTATACG.

In regard to this clone: One base away lies a much larger clone, so this may be a sequencing read error. The sequenced CDR3 bases are TGTGCCAGCAGTGAACAGGGGCCCACAGATACG. Encoded protein: CASSEQGPTDT. The whole CDR3 reads CASSEQGPTDTQYF. V gene TRBV2 combines with J gene TRBJ2-3; possible D gene TRBD1, 6 bases. The read halts 3 residues ahead of the CDR3 end, with the missing end drawn from the germline J gene. Trimming cost V 2 bases and J 2 bases, with 8 bases left between them. The CDR3 consists of 14 residues. Per the germline V gene, CDR1 is SNHLY and CDR2 is FYNNEI.

CDR3 loop: CASSPPAGQLETQYF. The sequenced CDR3 bases are TGTGCCAGCTCACCACCGGCAGGCCAGTTAGAGACC. The rearrangement links TRBV18 to TRBJ2-5, with unresolved D. The read comes to an end 3 residues before the CDR3 does, leaving the germline J gene to fill in the end. V was shortened by 0 bases and J by 4 bases, with 12 bases between the two germline ends. Germline loops: CDR1 KGHSH, CDR2 LQKENI. The CDR3 consists of 15 residues.

This clone was counted only a few times. The read finishes 3 residues shy of the CDR3 end, and the germline J gene is used to complete it. This chain uses TRBV18 with TRBJ1-3; TRBD1 is a possible D gene (5 bases). Trimming stripped 3 bases from V and 2 bases from J, with 11 bases between. The V gene's germline CDR1 is KGHSH and CDR2 LQKENI. The CDR3 consists of 15 residues. Incomplete CDR3 DNA: TGTGCCAGCTCACCCACGCGGGGGGCTGGAAACACC. Translating gives CASSPTRGAGNT. Given in full, the CDR3 is CASSPTRGAGNTIYF. Full variable domain (remainder filled in from reference TRBV18 and TRBJ1-3): NAGVMQNPRHLVRRRGQEARLRCSPMKGHSHVYWYRQLPEEGLKFMVYLQKENIIDESGMPKERFSAEFPKEGPSILRIQQVVRGDSAAYFCASSPTRGAGNTIYFGEGSWLTVV.

This clone occurred many times. The CDR3 protein is CSARGPLAGGGDEQFF. The CDR3 DNA, read in part, is TGCAGTGCTAGAGGTCCCCTAGCGGGAGGGGGAGATGAG. The chain links TRBV20-1 to TRBJ2-1; 12 bases fit TRBD2. The read ends 3 residues before the CDR3 terminus; that terminus is restored from the germline J gene. Germline V CDR1 and CDR2: DFQATT, SNEGSKA (reference sequence). Germline trimming cut 1 base from V and 8 bases from J; bases unmatched to any gene: 9. The CDR3 is made up of 16 amino acids.

In its sample, this clone was seen a few times. The CDR3 bases that were read are TGTGCCAGCAGCCTGACAGGTAACAATCAGCCC. Translating it yields CASSLTGNNQP. The complete CDR3 protein is CASSLTGNNQPQHF. This sequence joins TRBV7-6 and TRBJ1-5, with D tentatively TRBD1 (6 bases). The CDR3 end falls 3 residues outside the read, so it is completed with the germline J gene. V dropped 5 bases and J dropped 3 bases, with 11 bases sitting between them. This CDR3 is 14 amino acids long. In germline, CDR1 is SGHVS, CDR2 FNYEAQ.

There are a few counts of this clone. From the germline J gene comes the end of the CDR3, since the read stops 3 residues before it. This chain links TRBV13 with TRBJ1-2; 7 nucleotides line up with TRBD1. The germline V gene encodes CDR1 PRHDT and CDR2 FYEKMQ (reference sequence). The V segment lost 5 bases and the J segment 5 bases; nucleotides outside the gene matches: 2. This CDR3 contains 12 residues. Partial CDR3 DNA: TGTGCCAGCAGCGCACAGGGGTATGGC. Protein sequence: CASSAQGYG. The entire CDR3 sequence reads CASSAQGYGYTF.

This clone was counted between two and nine times. Sequencing ends 3 residues short of the CDR3 end; the germline J gene provides the rest. J is TRBJ2-3 and V is TRBV7-6; D uncertain. Deletions cut 5 bases from V and 3 bases from J, with 12 bases between. This CDR3 has 14 amino acids. Germline values: CDR1 SGHVS, CDR2 FNYEAQ. The chain's CDR3 is CASSQYSRTDTQYF. The DNA read from the CDR3 is TGTGCCAGCAGCCAGTACTCTAGGACAGATACG.

This clone came up many times. CDR3 bases read: TGTGCCAGCAGCCGCAGACTAGCCAACTCCTACGAG. Its translation is CASSRRLANSYE. The whole CDR3 is CASSRRLANSYEQYF. The chain links TRBV7-9 to TRBJ2-7; TRBD2 aligns across 7 bases. The CDR3 extends 3 residues past the end of the read, so its final part is completed from the germline J gene. This CDR3 has 15 residues. Germline lookup yields CDR1 SEHNR and CDR2 FQNEAQ (reference sequence). The V and J ends lost 5 bases and 0 bases, in that order; junction bases with no gene match: 7.

This clone has a handful of counts. Read sequence stops 3 residues before the CDR3 end, and the germline J gene provides the missing end. The chain has TRBV2 and TRBJ2-1; 10 bases agree with TRBD2. Germline loops: CDR1 SNHLY, CDR2 FYNNEI. Trimming at V came to 5 bases and at J to 2 bases, leaving 3 bases not matched to a gene. The CDR3 extends over 15 amino acids. CDR3 DNA (partial): TGTGCCAGCAGTCGACTAGCGGGCCCCTACAATGAG. Translation: CASSRLAGPYNE. The whole CDR3 region reads CASSRLAGPYNEQFF.

This clone was counted many times. The observed sequence ends 3 residues before the CDR3 terminus, with the missing tail filled in from the germline J gene. V usage is TRBV19 and J usage is TRBJ1-5, with 7 bases lining up with TRBD1. V lost 6 bases to trimming and J lost 5 bases; unmatched junction nucleotides: 13. The germline V gene has CDR1 LNHDA and CDR2 SQIVND (reference sequence). This CDR3 is 16 amino acids long. This CDR3 reads CASSSKDRVLHQPQHF. The DNA read from the CDR3 is TGTGCCAGTAGCTCAAAAGACAGGGTGCTGCATCAGCCC. The full variable domain, completed using reference TRBV19 and TRBJ1-5, is DGGITQSPKYLFRKEGQNVTLSCEQNLNHDAMYWYRQDPGQGLRLIYYSQIVNDFQKGDIAEGYSVSREKKESFPLTVTSAQKNPTAFYLCASSSKDRVLHQPQHFGDGTRLSIL.

There are a few counts of this clone. The read stops 3 residues short of the end of the CDR3; the missing end is completed from the germline J gene. The rearrangement joins TRBV19 to TRBJ2-3, with 8 bases matching TRBD1. Germline CDR1 is LNHDA and CDR2 is SQIVND (reference sequence). The CDR3 is 13 amino acids. Trimming took 7 bases from V and 4 from J; bases not matched to a gene: 4. The CDR3 spells CASNDRGADTQYF. The CDR3 DNA, read in part, is TGTGCCAGTAACGACAGGGGAGCAGATACG.

This clone was counted a few times. The CDR3 extends 3 residues past the end of the read, so its final part is completed from the germline J gene. The genes are TRBV7-2 and TRBJ2-3; D might be TRBD2 (6 bases). CDR1 and CDR2 (germline): SGHTA, FQGNSA. The ends were cut back, 5 bases at V and 2 bases at J, with 11 bases in the middle. The CDR3 is 14 amino acids. CDR3 DNA (partial): TGTGCCAGCAGCGGGGGACTCTACACAGATACG. Translated, it gives CASSGGLYTDT. The whole CDR3 protein reads CASSGGLYTDTQYF.

There are many counts of this clone. The sequenced fragment ends 3 residues before the CDR3 boundary, so the rest is inferred from the germline J gene. The chain joins TRBV7-9 to TRBJ1-6; 9 bases are a match to TRBD1. CDR3 size: 14 residues. The junction had 7 bases not matched to a gene; V was cut back by 7 bases and J by 9 bases. Germline V CDR1 and CDR2: SEHNR, FQNEAQ (reference sequence). The CDR3 bases that were read are TGTGCCAGCACCATGGGGGACAGGGTTTCACCC. Translation gives CASTMGDRVSP. The whole CDR3 is CASTMGDRVSPLHF.

At least ten counts were recorded for this clone. The read finishes 3 residues shy of the CDR3 end, and the germline J gene is used to complete it. The genes are TRBV6-2 or TRBV6-3 and TRBJ1-3; the D gene is possibly TRBD1 (6 bases). V lost 7 bases and J lost 4, with 11 bases in between. Germline V gene lookup returns CDR1 MNHEY and CDR2 SVGEGT. The CDR3 loop spans 13 amino acids. The CDR3 loop reads CASTARGGNTIYF. Partial CDR3 DNA: TGTGCCAGCACGGCCAGGGGCGGAAACACC.

This clone has only a few counts. Read coverage stops 3 residues before the CDR3 terminus; the germline J gene supplies the remainder. The rearrangement uses TRBV7-2 and TRBJ1-1; 9 bases line up with TRBD1. Germline loops: CDR1 SGHTA, CDR2 FQGNSA. This CDR3 is 15 amino acids long. The J segment lost 3 bases and the V segment lost 4 bases, leaving 6 bases of the junction unmatched. CDR3 residues: CASSSRTGEYTEAFF. The covered CDR3 bases are TGTGCCAGCAGCTCCCGGACAGGGGAATACACTGAA.